Listed here are 23 T cell receptor beta chains from one sample, sequenced in a study of low-dose radiotherapy and immunotherapy resistance in tumors. Primers targeting TRAV and TRBV primed first-strand cDNA, covering alpha and beta chains. TCR amplification ran approximately 22 PCR cycles using constant-region and V-primer adapter primers. TCRdb itself ran the reads through MiXCR, one entry per CDR3 protein. The sample yields fewer than 8,500 distinct CDR3 sequences, roughly 61% seen once. The receptors originated from a human donor with advanced metastatic prostate, ovarian, gallbladder or colorectal cancer (not recorded which). This table probably holds off-target reads from a library built for another chain.

The chain employs TRBV7-2 and TRBJ2-5; 8 bases map to TRBD2. Germline values: CDR1 SGHTA, CDR2 FQGNSA. The J segment lost 2 bases and the V segment lost 3 bases, leaving 14 bases of the junction unmatched. The CDR3 extends over 18 amino acids. CDR3 nucleotides: TGTGCCAGCAGCTTCCTTAGTGAGGGACTAGTAGATCAAGAGACCCAGTACTTC. Amino acid sequence: CASSFLSEGLVDQETQYF.

The V gene is TRBV29-1, the J gene TRBJ1-1; maybe TRBD1 (5 bases). Trimming pared 3 bases from V and 0 bases from J, leaving 14 bases between. The CDR3 loop spans 15 amino acids. The V gene's germline CDR1 is SQVTM and CDR2 ANQGSEA. For the CDR3, the DNA is TGCAGCGTTGACAGCCCTGGGGGTGTGAACACTGAAGCTTTCTTT. This translates into CSVDSPGGVNTEAFF. The entire variable domain, with the rest obtained from reference TRBV29-1 and TRBJ1-1, is as follows: SAVISQKPSRDICQRGTSLTIQCQVDSQVTMMFWYRQQPGQSLTLIATANQGSEATYESGFVIDKFPISRPNLTFSTLTVSNMSPEDSSIYLCSVDSPGGVNTEAFFGQGTRLTVV.

About this clonotype: The junction does not match germline at one end; this may be a read error. The chain couples TRBV5-1 to TRBJ2-5; D not certain. The length of the CDR3 is 14 residues. CDR1 is SGHRS and CDR2 is YFSETQ in the germline V gene. The CDR3, as DNA: TGTGCCAGCAGCTTGATACAGAGAAAAGAGACCCAGTACTTC. Translating gives CASSLIQRKETQYF.

J is TRBJ2-4 and V is TRBV29-1, with 9 bases identical to TRBD1. Germline V gene data show CDR1 as SQVTM and CDR2 as ANQGSEA. V lost 7 bases and J lost 1; bases outside the gene matches: 8. The length of the CDR3 is 15 residues. The CDR3 DNA reads TGCAGCGCCTCAGTAGGGACAGGGGCCAAAAACATTCAGTACTTC. This gives the protein CSASVGTGAKNIQYF. The full variable domain, completed using reference TRBV29-1 and TRBJ2-4, is SAVISQKPSRDICQRGTSLTIQCQVDSQVTMMFWYRQQPGQSLTLIATANQGSEATYESGFVIDKFPISRPNLTFSTLTVSNMSPEDSSIYLCSASVGTGAKNIQYFGAGTRLSVL.

V usage is TRBV4-1 and J usage is TRBJ1-2; possibly TRBD1 for D (5 bases). Trimming took 5 bases from V and 2 from J, leaving 12 bases between them. Per the germline V gene, CDR1 is MGHRA and CDR2 is YSYEKL. This CDR3 region has 14 residues. The CDR3: CASSAVGENYGYTF. CDR3 coding DNA: TGCGCCAGCAGCGCCGTGGGGGAGAACTATGGCTACACCTTC.

The V gene is TRBV14, the J gene TRBJ2-5; the D gene could be TRBD1 or TRBD2 (5 bases each). CDR3 length equals 14 residues. Trimming pared 4 bases from V and 5 bases from J, leaving 14 bases between. Germline V gene lookup returns CDR1 SGHDN and CDR2 FVKESK. This CDR3 reads CASSRELGVETQYF. CDR3 sequence (DNA): TGTGCCAGCAGCCGAGAACTAGGGGTGGAGACCCAGTACTTC.

The genes are TRBV6-2 or TRBV6-3 and TRBJ1-6; weak D call: TRBD1 (5 bases). CDR1 and CDR2 from the germline V gene are MNHEY and SVGEGT. The length of the CDR3 is 14 residues. Trimming took off 8 bases at V and 8 bases at J, with 16 bases between the two ends. The CDR3 DNA follows: TGTGCCAGCGGGCTACGGGGACTATATTCACCCCTCCACTTT. It translates to CASGLRGLYSPLHF.

The chain has TRBV2 and TRBJ2-5; D call uncertain. The CDR3 spans 13 residues. Per the germline V gene, CDR1 is SNHLY and CDR2 is FYNNEI. With 6 bases removed from V and 2 bases from J, the gap between germline ends came to 10 bases. CDR3 region: CASRRTEQETQYF. For the CDR3, the DNA is TGTGCCAGCAGGCGGACGGAACAAGAGACCCAGTACTTC.

The rearrangement links TRBV24-1 to TRBJ1-2, with 8 bases that match TRBD1. The CDR3 has 14 residues. J gave up 4 bases and V 5 bases, and 5 bases lay outside the gene matches. CDR1 is KGHDR, CDR2 SFDVKD, per germline. The CDR3 DNA sequence: TGTGCCACCAGTGCCCGACAGGGGACCTATGGCTACACCTTC. It codes for CATSARQGTYGYTF.

The chain recombines TRBV6-5 with TRBJ1-2, with D unclear. The CDR3 contains 13 residues. With 5 bases removed from V and 0 bases from J, the gap between germline ends came to 7 bases. Per the germline V gene, CDR1 is MNHEY and CDR2 is SVGAGI. DNA of the CDR3: TGTGCCAGCAGTCCCTACGCTAACTATGGCTACACCTTC. Its translation: CASSPYANYGYTF.

The chain recombines TRBV12-3 or TRBV12-4 with TRBJ2-3, with D uncertain. The V gene lost 3 bases and the J gene lost 0 bases, with 10 bases spanning the gap. This CDR3 is 15 amino acids long. CDR3 sequence: CASSLGYTSTDTQYF. The CDR3, as DNA: TGTGCCAGCAGTTTGGGGTACACTAGCACAGATACGCAGTATTTT.

The chain uses TRBV6-6 and TRBJ2-7; the match to TRBD1 covers 9 bases. This CDR3 region has 15 residues. In germline, CDR1 is MNHNY, CDR2 SVGAGI (reference sequence). V was clipped by 2 bases and J by 7 bases; unmatched bases: 9. The CDR3 loop is CASSYNRDRVGEQYF. The CDR3 DNA reads TGTGCCAGCAGTTACAACCGGGACAGGGTCGGTGAGCAGTACTTC.

The chain is built from TRBV7-2 and TRBJ2-5, with D perhaps matching TRBD2 (5 bases). Germline CDR1 is SGHTA and CDR2 is FQGNSA. The germline V and J ends were trimmed by 4 bases and 3 bases, with 12 bases remaining between them. The CDR3 is 14 residues long. The DNA of the CDR3 is TGTGCCAGCAGCTCGAGGGTGGGGAAAGAGACCCAGTACTTC. Translated: CASSSRVGKETQYF.

There are a few counts of this clonotype. The rearrangement joins TRBV11-2 to TRBJ1-3, with TRBD1 as a possible D gene (6 bases). Germline CDR1 is SGHAT and CDR2 is FQNNGV. CDR3 length: 15 residues. Between the trimmed V and J ends, which lost 1 base and 4 bases, there was a span of 11 bases. CDR3 protein: CASSLATGKGNTIYF. Here the CDR3 DNA reads TGTGCCAGCAGCTTAGCCACAGGGAAAGGAAACACCATATATTTT.

This chain joins TRBV28 and TRBJ2-2, with TRBD2 identical over 11 bases. With V trimmed by 8 bases and J by 1 base, 15 bases remained unmatched. CDR3 length: 19 amino acids. The germline V gene encodes CDR1 MDHEN and CDR2 SYDVKM. The CDR3 region has the DNA TGTGCCAGCGTTCCCCCGGGTCTAGCGGGAGGCCTGAACACCGGGGAGCTGTTTTTT. It specifies CASVPPGLAGGLNTGELFF.

The chain combines TRBV29-1 with TRBJ1-1; D remains ambiguous. The germline V and J ends were trimmed by 7 bases and 6 bases, with 12 bases remaining between them. There are 11 residues in the CDR3. Per the germline V gene, CDR1 is SQVTM and CDR2 is ANQGSEA. In nucleotides, the CDR3 is TGCAGCGCCCTGACCTACGCTGAAGCTTTCTTT. Its protein is CSALTYAEAFF. The entire variable domain, with the rest obtained from reference TRBV29-1 and TRBJ1-1, is as follows: SAVISQKPSRDICQRGTSLTIQCQVDSQVTMMFWYRQQPGQSLTLIATANQGSEATYESGFVIDKFPISRPNLTFSTLTVSNMSPEDSSIYLCSALTYAEAFFGQGTRLTVV.

This chain joins TRBV2 and TRBJ2-4; 8 bases are a match to TRBD1. The CDR3 totals 17 residues. The V gene's germline CDR1 is SNHLY and CDR2 FYNNEI. V trimming: 8 bases; J trimming: 3 bases; junction bases outside the gene matches: 15. The DNA of the CDR3 is TGTGCCAGCCGAACCTCGACAGGGGCAGGAGGCAAAAACATTCAGTACTTC. This codes for CASRTSTGAGGKNIQYF.

In this sample, this clonotype turned up a few times. This rearrangement joins TRBV10-3 to TRBJ2-3, with D perhaps TRBD2 (7 bases). The CDR3 runs 17 residues. The germline V gene has CDR1 ENHRY and CDR2 SYGVKD. Trimming stripped 3 bases from V and 2 bases from J, with 18 bases between. CDR3 protein: CAISERGGSAATDTQYF. The CDR3 DNA reads TGTGCCATCAGTGAAAGGGGGGGGAGTGCCGCCACAGATACGCAGTATTTT.

This chain uses TRBV3-1 with TRBJ2-1, with 7 bases fitting TRBD2. The length of the CDR3 is 13 residues. V lost 1 base, J lost 9 bases, and 3 bases stayed unmatched. Germline V gene sequence: CDR1 LGHDT, CDR2 YNNKEL (reference sequence). The CDR3 spells CASSQVREGEQFF. For the CDR3, the DNA is TGTGCCAGCAGCCAAGTAAGGGAGGGTGAGCAGTTCTTC.

The chain has TRBV7-8 and TRBJ2-2; tentatively, D is TRBD2 (5 bases). V was clipped by 7 bases and J by 0 bases, with 15 bases between them. The CDR3 has 16 amino acids. Germline lookup yields CDR1 SGHVS and CDR2 FQNEAQ. DNA of the CDR3: TGTGCCAGCAACATAAGGGAGCGATCGAACACCGGGGAGCTGTTTTTT. As protein: CASNIRERSNTGELFF.

The V gene is TRBV23-1, the J gene TRBJ1-5; unclear D gene. TRBV23-1 falls under the ORF class, with uncertain function. V lost 6 bases and J lost 2, with 5 bases in between. This CDR3 is built from 12 residues. The chain's CDR3 is CASSQGNQPQHF. The CDR3 DNA reads as TGCGCCAGCAGCCAGGGCAATCAGCCCCAGCATTTT.

This clonotype was observed a handful of times. This chain links TRBV4-2 with TRBJ1-2; D might be TRBD1 (5 bases). The length of the CDR3 is 15 residues. Trimming removed 0 bases from V and 0 bases from J, with 8 bases in between. Germline CDR1 and CDR2: LGHNA and YNFKEQ. CDR3 residues: CASSQDQGPNYGYTF. In nucleotides, the CDR3 is TGTGCCAGCAGCCAAGACCAGGGACCTAACTATGGCTACACCTTC.

The V and J genes are TRBV15 and TRBJ1-6; D ambiguous. Germline loops: CDR1 LNHNV, CDR2 YYDKDF (reference sequence). Trimming stripped 3 bases from V and 9 bases from J, with 12 bases between. The CDR3 length is 14 residues. The CDR3 DNA is TGTGCCACCAGCAGGGAACAGAATAGTTCACCCCTCCACTTT. Translation: CATSREQNSSPLHF. Filled out from reference TRBV15 and TRBJ1-6, the complete variable domain reads DAMVIQNPRYQVTQFGKPVTLSCSQTLNHNVMYWYQQKSSQAPKLLFHYYDKDFNNEADTPDNFQSRRPNTSFCFLDIRSPGLGDTAMYLCATSREQNSSPLHFGNGTRLTVT.